This TCR beta chain was captured by sequencing in a study of shared clonotypes between healthy human individuals. V was pared by 2 bases and J by 3 bases, with 15 bases between. Germline V gene lookup returns CDR1 LGHNA and CDR2 YNFKEQ. The CDR3 is made up of 16 amino acids. Positively selected for CCR7, the CD45RO-negative cells used as naive CD8 cells excluded terminally differentiated effector memory CD45RA+ cells. Clones were sequenced by immunoSEQ multiplex PCR, and TCRdb holds only the in-frame ones, with some missing. The sample has approximately 1.9 million clones, around 93% seen once; the top ten hold under 2%.

Material: naive CD8+ T cells from PBMCs. The chain has TRBV4-2 and TRBJ2-3; tentative D call: TRBD2 (6 bases). The receptor comes from a man between 18 and 29 years old in good health. Some clones in this sample may be carry-over from other donors' samples. CDR3 residues: CASSQRASERTDTQYF. CDR3 coding DNA: TGTGCCAGCAGCCAACGCGCTAGCGAGAGGACAGATACGCAGTATTTT.